Following are 28 T cell receptor beta chains from one sample sequenced in a study of blood T cell repertoires in COVID-19. TCRdb's table, derived via immunoSEQ multiplex PCR, lists solely in-frame clones and lacks some. The sample contains a few hundred thousand clones, about nine tenths of which appear only once. The sequencing input was PBMCs or T cells enriched from blood (not recorded which). The receptors stem from a woman aged 55-70 years who had recovered from COVID-19.

The V gene is TRBV5-4, the J gene TRBJ1-1, with 9 bases that match TRBD1. There are 13 residues in the CDR3. The germline gives CDR1 SGHNT, CDR2 YYREEE (reference sequence). The V gene end was trimmed by 3 bases and the J gene end by 11 bases; junction bases not matched to a gene: 8. The CDR3 sequence: CASSWGQGFTAFF. CDR3 nucleotides: TGTGCCAGCAGCTGGGGACAGGGATTTACGGCTTTCTTT.

This rearrangement joins TRBV6-1 to TRBJ1-1; TRBD1 aligns across 10 bases. The CDR3 spans 14 residues. Trimming cost V 0 bases and J 6 bases; bases outside gene matches: 1. CDR1 is MNHNS, CDR2 SASEGT, per germline. CDR3 nucleotides: TGTGCCAGCAGTGAAGCGGGGACAGGGGCTGAAGCTTTCTTT. Its protein product is CASSEAGTGAEAFF.

The gene calls are TRBV10-3 and TRBJ1-1; a weak D match, TRBD1 (5 bases). Germline-derived CDR1 and CDR2 are ENHRY and SYGVKD. The CDR3 sequence is 14 residues long. V dropped 6 bases and J dropped 4 bases, with 15 bases sitting between them. DNA of the CDR3: TGTGCCATCAGCGCGACCAGGGATAGCACTGAAGCTTTCTTT. It yields the protein CAISATRDSTEAFF.

The chain is built from TRBV5-1 and TRBJ2-7, with TRBD1 matching over 7 bases. The germline CDR1 and CDR2 sequences are SGHRS and YFSETQ. The CDR3 is made up of 13 amino acids. V gave up 6 bases and J gave up 5 bases; unmatched junction bases: 8. This CDR3 is CASKWAGTDEQYF. The DNA for the CDR3 is TGCGCCAGCAAGTGGGCAGGGACAGACGAGCAGTACTTC.

This chain uses TRBV3-1 (or the pseudogene TRBV3-2) with TRBJ1-6, with 7 nucleotides matching TRBD1. CDR1 LGHDT and CDR2 YNNKEL come from the germline V gene (reference sequence). The ends lost 1 base at V and 8 bases at J; junction bases unmatched: 2. The CDR3 runs 14 residues. CDR3 loop: CASSQAQGDSPLHF. The CDR3 bases are TGTGCCAGCAGCCAAGCGCAGGGGGATTCACCCCTCCACTTT.

The CDR3 nucleotides are TGTGCCGCCGGGGGTGGGGGAATTAGACGGCCCCAGCATTTT. Translating it yields CAAGGGGIRRPQHF. The V call is TRBV10-3, the J call TRBJ1-5, with D possibly being TRBD1 (5 bases). The germline gives CDR1 ENHRY, CDR2 SYGVKD. V gave up 11 bases and J gave up 9 bases, with 23 bases separating them. This CDR3 comprises 14 residues.

This chain links TRBV5-1 with TRBJ1-2; D unresolved. The CDR3 is 18 amino acids. Germline V gene lookup returns CDR1 SGHRS and CDR2 YFSETQ. V shed 0 bases and J shed 2 bases, with 20 bases lying between them. CDR3 nucleotide sequence: TGCGCCAGCAGCTTGGGACCTATACAACAGTCGGCCAACTATGGCTACACCTTC. Amino acid sequence: CASSLGPIQQSANYGYTF.

This clone was found a few times. The V and J genes are TRBV12-5 and TRBJ2-3; tentative D call: TRBD2 (6 bases). The V end was cut by 4 bases, the J end by 6 bases, with 11 bases between. The CDR3 runs 13 residues. Germline V gives CDR1 LGHNT, CDR2 FRNRAP. Here the CDR3 DNA reads TGTGCTAGTGGTTCGAGCGGGTCCGATACGCAGTATTTT. Translating it yields CASGSSGSDTQYF.

This chain joins TRBV13 and TRBJ2-7; 7 bases line up with TRBD2. Germline-derived CDR1 and CDR2 are PRHDT and FYEKMQ (reference sequence). The CDR3 length is 12 residues. V gave up 3 bases and J gave up 5 bases; unmatched junction bases: 1. CDR3 in DNA: TGTGCCAGCAGCTTCGCGGGGGACGAGCAGTACTTC. This sequence encodes CASSFAGDEQYF.

The chain employs TRBV5-1 and TRBJ1-1, with D perhaps matching TRBD1 (6 bases). Trimming took 2 bases from V and 7 from J, leaving 15 bases between them. This CDR3 is built from 14 residues. The germline gives CDR1 SGHRS, CDR2 YFSETQ. The CDR3 region is CASSLLTGTYEAFF. For the CDR3, the DNA is TGCGCCAGCAGCTTACTAACAGGGACCTATGAAGCTTTCTTT.

The chain joins TRBV18 to TRBJ1-3; D perhaps matches TRBD1 (6 bases). The ends were cut back, 6 bases at V and 8 bases at J, with 20 bases in the middle. CDR3 size: 15 residues. CDR1 and CDR2 from the germline V gene are KGHSH and LQKENI. As DNA, the CDR3 is TGTGCCAGCTCGCAGACAGGAGATCTAAAGGACACCATATATTTT. The encoded protein is CASSQTGDLKDTIYF.

J is TRBJ2-1 and V is TRBV9; D gene ambiguous. This CDR3 has 12 residues. Looked up from germline, CDR1 is SGDLS and CDR2 is YYNGEE. Trimming pared 3 bases from V and 14 bases from J, leaving 15 bases between. The CDR3 nucleotides read TGTGCCAGCAGCGCCAACTCGGGTGTTGAGTTCTTC. It translates to CASSANSGVEFF.

V gene TRBV5-1 combines with J gene TRBJ1-1; 7 bases align to TRBD1. The CDR3 is made up of 15 amino acids. The trim removed 6 bases at V and 2 bases at J, leaving 10 bases unmatched. In germline, CDR1 is SGHRS, CDR2 YFSETQ. The CDR3 DNA is TGCGCCAGCACCTGGGTCGGGACAGAAAACACTGAAGCTTTCTTT. It specifies CASTWVGTENTEAFF.

This sequence joins TRBV19 and TRBJ1-3, with D perhaps matching TRBD1 (5 bases). With 3 bases removed from V and 8 bases from J, the gap between germline ends came to 11 bases. Germline CDR1 LNHDA, CDR2 SQIVND (reference sequence). This CDR3 is 13 amino acids long. CDR3 nucleotides: TGTGCCAGTAGTATCCAGGGAAGAGACACCATATATTTT. This sequence encodes CASSIQGRDTIYF.

CDR3 in amino acids: CASGGGRLGNEQFF. For the CDR3, the DNA is TGTGCCAGTGGGGGAGGGAGATTGGGCAATGAGCAGTTCTTC. V gene TRBV19 combines with J gene TRBJ2-1, with 7 bases fitting TRBD2. The junction had 10 bases not matched to a gene; V was cut back by 8 bases and J by 6 bases. The CDR3 spans 14 residues. In germline, CDR1 is LNHDA, CDR2 SQIVND (reference sequence). Based on the CDR3 plus reference TRBV19 and TRBJ2-1, the full variable domain is DGGITQSPKYLFRKEGQNVTLSCEQNLNHDAMYWYRQDPGQGLRLIYYSQIVNDFQKGDIAEGYSVSREKKESFPLTVTSAQKNPTAFYLCASGGGRLGNEQFFGPGTRLTVL.

The chain couples TRBV29-1 to TRBJ1-2; no reliable D call. The CDR3 consists of 13 residues. CDR1 SQVTM and CDR2 ANQGSEA come from the germline V gene. V lost 2 bases, J lost 8 bases, and 15 bases lay in between. The CDR3 region has the DNA TGCAGCGTTGAAATACGATATGCTCGGGGCTACACCTTC. This sequence encodes CSVEIRYARGYTF.

V usage is TRBV7-9 and J usage is TRBJ1-1; D is ambiguous. The CDR3 runs 13 residues. The germline V gene has CDR1 SEHNR and CDR2 FQNEAQ (reference sequence). The ends were cut back, 3 bases at V and 1 base at J, with 6 bases in the middle. The CDR3 loop is CASSFGRNTEAFF. The CDR3 DNA is TGTGCCAGCAGCTTTGGGAGGAACACTGAAGCTTTCTTT. The full variable domain, its missing parts supplied by reference TRBV7-9 and TRBJ1-1, is DTGVSQNPRHKITKRGQNVTFRCDPISEHNRLYWYRQTLGQGPEFLTYFQNEAQLEKSRLLSDRFSAERPKGSFSTLEIQRTEQGDSAMYLCASSFGRNTEAFFGQGTRLTVV.

This clone was observed a handful of times. The chain links TRBV10-2 to TRBJ2-5, with 7 nucleotides matching TRBD2. V shed 8 bases, J shed 4 bases, and the junction held 7 bases outside the gene matches. The CDR3 runs to 13 residues. Germline CDR1 WSHSY, CDR2 SAAADI. For the CDR3, the DNA is TGCGCCAGCGGCCGGGGGGAGGCAGAGACCCAGTACTTC. Its translation is CASGRGEAETQYF.

The chain carries TRBV5-1 and TRBJ2-1; TRBD2 aligns across 15 bases. V trimming: 2 bases; J trimming: 4 bases; junction bases outside the gene matches: 7. The length of the CDR3 is 18 residues. CDR1 and CDR2 (germline): SGHRS, YFSETQ. The CDR3 here is CASSLVPGLAGGYNEQFF. The CDR3 DNA reads as TGCGCCAGCAGCTTAGTCCCGGGACTAGCGGGGGGTTACAATGAGCAGTTCTTC.

The V call is TRBV9, the J call TRBJ1-4; D may be TRBD1 (5 bases). The germline V gene encodes CDR1 SGDLS and CDR2 YYNGEE. V lost 4 bases and J 8 bases, leaving 18 bases between the germline ends. CDR3 length: 15 amino acids. The chain's CDR3 is CASSPGGGRQEKLFF. In nucleotides, the CDR3 is TGTGCCAGCAGCCCAGGCGGGGGGAGACAAGAAAAACTGTTTTTT.

The V gene is TRBV6-2 or TRBV6-3, the J gene TRBJ2-3; 8 bases fit TRBD2. V was clipped by 4 bases and J by 5 bases; unmatched bases: 14. CDR1 is MNHEY, CDR2 SVGEGT, per germline. This CDR3 has 17 residues. The CDR3 nucleotides read TGTGCCAGCAGTTCCCCCCCTAATGCGGGGGGCTTAGATACGCAGTATTTT. Translation: CASSSPPNAGGLDTQYF.

This clone was picked up one time. This sequence joins TRBV18 and TRBJ1-4; TRBD1 matches 9 bases. Germline V gives CDR1 KGHSH, CDR2 LQKENI. J was trimmed by 8 bases and V by 0 bases; bases with no gene match: 7. The CDR3 contains 16 residues. Written as DNA, the CDR3 is TGTGCCAGCTCACCACCGGGGGGGACAGGGACCGAAAAACTGTTTTTT. Translated: CASSPPGGTGTEKLFF.

This clone came up a few times. The rearrangement links TRBV1 to TRBJ1-1; TRBD1, the table's D call, was not compared with the DNA. TRBV1 is a pseudogene segment. CDR3 size: 15 residues. The CDR3 nucleotides read TGCACCAGCAACACAACAGGGCGAGAGAACACTGAAGCTTTCTTT. This gives the protein CTSNTTGRENTEAFF.

This clone showed up just once. This chain connects TRBV27 to TRBJ1-6, with D hard to call. From germline, CDR1 is MNHEY and CDR2 SMNVEV (reference sequence). This CDR3 region has 16 residues. V was clipped by 3 bases and J by 0 bases, with 9 bases between them. DNA for the CDR3: TGTGCCAGCAGTTTGAGGGAAGGCTCCTATAATTCACCCCTCCACTTT. It yields the protein CASSLREGSYNSPLHF.

The V call is TRBV7-2, the J call TRBJ1-5, with 7 bases that match TRBD1. Germline-derived CDR1 and CDR2 are SGHTA and FQGNSA. The ends lost 6 bases at V and 4 bases at J; junction bases unmatched: 9. The CDR3 sequence is 15 residues long. This chain's CDR3 is CASSLSGQFNQPQHF. CDR3 DNA sequence: TGTGCCAGCAGTCTATCGGGACAGTTTAATCAGCCCCAGCATTTT.

Here the CDR3 DNA reads TGTGCCTGGGGGGGACAGAGGGGCCAGCCCCAGCATTTT. Amino acids: CAWGGQRGQPQHF. The rearrangement uses TRBV30 and TRBJ1-5; 7 bases are shared with TRBD1. The junction had 8 bases not matched to a gene; V was cut back by 5 bases and J by 7 bases. The CDR3 covers 13 residues. Germline CDR1 reads GTSNPN; CDR2 reads SVGIG (reference sequence).

In the case of this clone: A junction end diverges from the germline sequence, so it may reflect a read error. The chain has TRBV7-7 and TRBJ1-5; D is uncertain. The CDR3 extends over 13 amino acids. In germline, CDR1 is SSHAT, CDR2 FNYEAQ (reference sequence). The CDR3 DNA reads TGTGCTAGCAGTTCAGACGGAAAGCGGCCCCAGCATTTT. This gives the protein CASSSDGKRPQHF.

V is TRBV6-5 and J is TRBJ2-7, with D unresolved. The germline gives CDR1 MNHEY, CDR2 SVGAGI. Trimming cost V 6 bases and J 2 bases, with 11 bases left between them. The CDR3 loop spans 13 amino acids. DNA of the CDR3: TGTGCCAGCAGACCTCGGTCCCCCTACGAGCAGTACTTC. This gives the protein CASRPRSPYEQYF.